Below, 18 T cell receptor beta chains from the same sample are listed, as sequenced in a study of blood T cell repertoires in COVID-19. Sequenced by immunoSEQ multiplex PCR; TCRdb stores in-frame clones only, minus some. This sample has around 340,000 clones; about 86% occur once, and the top ten carry approximately 4.4%. Sequencing was carried out using PBMCs or T cells enriched from blood (not recorded which). The source is a woman aged 40 to 50 with acute COVID-19.

This rearrangement joins TRBV12-3 or TRBV12-4 to TRBJ1-2; D gene unclear. The CDR3 has 12 amino acids. The V end was cut by 6 bases, the J end by 5 bases, with 10 bases between. The CDR3 spells CASSQAGYGYTF. In DNA, the CDR3 is TGTGCCAGCAGCCAGGCGGGTTATGGCTACACCTTC.

The V and J genes are TRBV5-4 and TRBJ2-5, with 9 bases lining up with TRBD1. Trimming cost V 5 bases and J 2 bases; bases outside gene matches: 4. The CDR3 has 14 residues. Germline V gene lookup returns CDR1 SGHNT and CDR2 YYREEE (reference sequence). The CDR3 DNA sequence: TGTGCCAGCAGGGCGGGACAGGGTCAAGAGACCCAGTACTTC. It yields the protein CASRAGQGQETQYF.

This chain connects TRBV7-9 to TRBJ1-1, with D possibly being TRBD1 (6 bases). The V gene's germline CDR1 is SEHNR and CDR2 FQNEAQ (reference sequence). The V and J ends lost 2 bases and 5 bases respectively, with 15 bases between them. The CDR3 is 15 residues long. CDR3 sequence: CASSLRDTVVTEAFF. Here the CDR3 DNA reads TGTGCCAGCAGCTTAAGGGACACGGTAGTTACTGAAGCTTTCTTT.

Only a few counts were recorded for this clone. This rearrangement joins TRBV28 to TRBJ1-2; the match to TRBD1 covers 8 bases. Germline-derived CDR1 and CDR2 are MDHEN and SYDVKM. Germline trimming cut 3 bases from V and 6 bases from J; bases unmatched to any gene: 9. The CDR3 spans 15 residues. The CDR3 spells CASSLGAGGINGYTF. The CDR3 DNA reads TGTGCCAGCAGTTTGGGGGCAGGGGGCATCAATGGCTACACCTTC.

The chain links TRBV19 to TRBJ2-5, with 10 positions matching TRBD1. V lost 7 bases to trimming and J lost 0 bases; unmatched junction nucleotides: 14. There are 18 residues in the CDR3. CDR1 and CDR2 (germline): LNHDA, SQIVND (reference sequence). The CDR3 bases are TGTGCCAGTACCCCTGGGACAGGGGTTTTTTCGGACCAAGAGACCCAGTACTTC. Translation gives CASTPGTGVFSDQETQYF.

The rearrangement joins TRBV5-8 to TRBJ1-1; 9 bases match TRBD1. The J segment lost 3 bases and the V segment lost 3 bases, leaving 9 bases of the junction unmatched. Germline V gene lookup returns CDR1 SGHTS and CDR2 YDEGEE. The CDR3 covers 16 residues. The CDR3 loop is CASSSTMTGGYTEAFF. The DNA for the CDR3 is TGTGCCAGCAGCTCAACCATGACAGGGGGTTACACTGAAGCTTTCTTT.

A few counts support this clone. This specimen includes other DNA sequences encoding the same CDR3. The rearrangement joins TRBV3-1 (or the pseudogene TRBV3-2) to TRBJ2-7; a weak D match, TRBD1 (5 bases). Deletions cut 0 bases from V and 1 base from J, with 13 bases between. Germline lookup yields CDR1 LGHDT and CDR2 YNNKEL (reference sequence). This CDR3 has 16 amino acids. CDR3 in amino acids: CASSQDGTGLSYEQYF. CDR3 sequence (DNA): TGTGCCAGCAGCCAAGATGGAACAGGCCTATCCTACGAGCAGTACTTC.

The chain links TRBV3-1 (or the pseudogene TRBV3-2) to TRBJ2-2; D not resolved. Germline CDR1 and CDR2: LGHDT and YNNKEL (reference sequence). There are 13 residues in the CDR3. V lost 2 bases and J 6 bases, leaving 7 bases between the germline ends. The CDR3 here is CASSQTLAGELFF. The CDR3 DNA sequence: TGTGCCAGCAGCCAAACTCTAGCCGGGGAGCTGTTTTTT.

This clone was counted a few times. This rearrangement joins TRBV14 to TRBJ1-2, with 8 bases lining up with TRBD1. V shed 5 bases and J 2 bases; nucleotides not matched to a gene: 7. Germline CDR1 is SGHDN and CDR2 is FVKESK. The CDR3 spans 15 residues. The CDR3 nucleotides are TGTGCCAGCAGCGGACAGGGATCCCAAAACTATGGCTACACCTTC. The encoded protein is CASSGQGSQNYGYTF.

The gene calls are TRBV15 and TRBJ2-7, with D unclear. V lost 5 bases, J lost 5 bases, and 13 bases lay in between. This CDR3 region has 13 residues. Per the germline V gene, CDR1 is LNHNV and CDR2 is YYDKDF (reference sequence). The CDR3 sequence: CATSFLETDEQYF. CDR3 in DNA: TGTGCCACCAGCTTCCTGGAGACCGACGAGCAGTACTTC.

CDR3 protein: CASSLWLAEPNEQFF. The CDR3 DNA follows: TGTGCCAGCAGCTTGTGGCTAGCGGAACCCAATGAGCAGTTCTTC. This chain connects TRBV5-4 to TRBJ2-1; 7 bases fit TRBD2. The CDR3 is 15 amino acids. Germline trimming cut 1 base from V and 6 bases from J; bases unmatched to any gene: 7. CDR1 is SGHNT and CDR2 is YYREEE in the germline V gene (reference sequence).

This chain joins TRBV10-3 and TRBJ1-1; 7 bases are a match to TRBD1. CDR1 and CDR2 from the germline V gene are ENHRY and SYGVKD. The CDR3 is 14 residues long. The V gene end was trimmed by 4 bases and the J gene end by 4 bases; junction bases not matched to a gene: 6. The CDR3 reads CAISVDRVSTEAFF. In DNA, the CDR3 is TGTGCCATCAGTGTCGACAGGGTGTCCACTGAAGCTTTCTTT.

This sequence joins TRBV10-3 and TRBJ2-5; D might be TRBD1 (5 bases). The CDR3 runs to 15 residues. CDR1 and CDR2 from the germline V gene are ENHRY and SYGVKD. V lost 4 bases and J lost 5, with 17 bases in between. CDR3 sequence reads: CAISVWQGPLETQYF. CDR3 nucleotides: TGTGCCATCAGTGTCTGGCAGGGCCCGTTGGAGACCCAGTACTTC.

The chain has TRBV5-5 and TRBJ1-5; 7 nucleotides line up with TRBD1. The CDR3 has 16 amino acids. Germline V lookup: CDR1 SGHKS, CDR2 YYEKEE (reference sequence). V lost 0 bases, J lost 3 bases, and 6 bases stayed unmatched. In DNA form, the CDR3 reads TGTGCCAGCAGCTTGGCCGGGACAGCCCTCAATCAGCCCCAGCATTTT. This codes for CASSLAGTALNQPQHF. Together with reference TRBV5-5 and TRBJ1-5, the CDR3 gives the full variable domain: DAGVTQSPTHLIKTRGQQVTLRCSPISGHKSVSWYQQVLGQGPQFIFQYYEKEERGRGNFPDRFSARQFPNYSSELNVNALLLGDSALYLCASSLAGTALNQPQHFGDGTRLSIL.

The CDR3 is CASSPTSSYNEQFF. CDR3 in DNA: TGTGCCAGCAGCCCAACTAGCTCCTACAATGAGCAGTTCTTC. The V call is TRBV7-2, the J call TRBJ2-1; a weak D match, TRBD2 (5 bases). Trimming removed 5 bases at V and 0 bases at J, with 8 bases between. This CDR3 contains 14 residues. Germline V gene data show CDR1 as SGHTA and CDR2 as FQGNSA.

CDR3 bases: TGTGCCAGCAGACTGGCGGCCCCCTCCTACGAGCAGTACTTC. The encoded protein is CASRLAAPSYEQYF. The rearrangement uses TRBV11-2 and TRBJ2-7; no clear D. V dropped 6 bases and J dropped 0 bases, with 12 bases sitting between them. Germline V gene sequence: CDR1 SGHAT, CDR2 FQNNGV. The CDR3 consists of 14 residues.

The genes are TRBV5-6 and TRBJ2-5; TRBD1 matches 7 bases. Germline loops: CDR1 SGHDT, CDR2 YYEEEE. With V trimmed by 7 bases and J by 1 base, 10 bases remained unmatched. The CDR3 has 15 amino acids. The CDR3 loop reads CASEPGGRLQETQYF. The CDR3 DNA is TGTGCCAGCGAACCAGGGGGTCGCCTCCAAGAGACCCAGTACTTC.

The chain has TRBV19 and TRBJ2-3; 7 positions agree with TRBD2. The CDR3 has 14 residues. CDR1 is LNHDA, CDR2 SQIVND, per germline (reference sequence). After removal of 7 bases from V and 1 base from J, the junction contained 5 bases not matched to a gene. CDR3 sequence (DNA): TGTGCCAGTAATAGTGCGGGAGGCACAGATACGCAGTATTTT. Its protein is CASNSAGGTDTQYF.